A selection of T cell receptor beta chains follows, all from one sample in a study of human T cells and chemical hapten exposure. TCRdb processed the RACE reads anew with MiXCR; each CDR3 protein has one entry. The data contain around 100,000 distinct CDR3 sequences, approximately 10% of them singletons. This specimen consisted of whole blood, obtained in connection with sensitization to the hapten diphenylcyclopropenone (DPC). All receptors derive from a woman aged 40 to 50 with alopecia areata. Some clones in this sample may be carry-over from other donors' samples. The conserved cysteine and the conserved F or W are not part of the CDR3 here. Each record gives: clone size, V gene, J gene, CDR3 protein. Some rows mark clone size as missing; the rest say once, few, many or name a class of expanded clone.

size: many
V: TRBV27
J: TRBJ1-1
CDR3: ASSLWGSEAF

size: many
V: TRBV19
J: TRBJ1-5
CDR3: ASSVLGANNQPQH

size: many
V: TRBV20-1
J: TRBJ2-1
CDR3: SASSGTSGRGDEQF

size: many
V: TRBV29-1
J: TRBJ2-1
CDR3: SVGGAYNEQF

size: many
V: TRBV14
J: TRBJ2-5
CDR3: ASSQARSNRQETQY

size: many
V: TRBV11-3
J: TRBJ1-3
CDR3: ASSPGTTSSGNTIY

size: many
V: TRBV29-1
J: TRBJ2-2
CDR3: SVRKTSGTIGELF

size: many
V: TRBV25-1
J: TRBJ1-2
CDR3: ASSEFSNRVGYT

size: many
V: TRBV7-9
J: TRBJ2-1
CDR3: ASSLDGRRNEQF

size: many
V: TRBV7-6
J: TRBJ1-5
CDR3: ASSLQDQGQPQH

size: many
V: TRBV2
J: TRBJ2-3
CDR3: ASFGQGPTSTDTQY

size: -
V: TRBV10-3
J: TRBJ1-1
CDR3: AISEPTSSPGTEAF

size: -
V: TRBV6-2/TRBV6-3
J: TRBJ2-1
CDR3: ASSGGRGGHYNEQF

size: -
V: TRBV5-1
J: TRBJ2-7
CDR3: ASSSGLAGGKYEQY

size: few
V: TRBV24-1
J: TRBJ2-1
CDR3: ATSASRIYNEQF

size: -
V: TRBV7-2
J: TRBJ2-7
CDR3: AGSWTGAGEQY

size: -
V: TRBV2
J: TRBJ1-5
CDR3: ASRALGQGGVGGNQPQH

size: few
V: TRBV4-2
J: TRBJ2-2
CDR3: ASSQASGAQTGELF

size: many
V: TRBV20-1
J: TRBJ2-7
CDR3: SAPGQGINEQY

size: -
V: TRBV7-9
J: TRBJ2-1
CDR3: ASSLESGTLNEQF

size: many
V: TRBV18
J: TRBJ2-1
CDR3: ASSPQPGGYNEQF

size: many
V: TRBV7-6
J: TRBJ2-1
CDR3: ASSARMAGGSEQF

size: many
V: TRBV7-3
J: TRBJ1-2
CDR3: ASSFLGSQGTVGGYT

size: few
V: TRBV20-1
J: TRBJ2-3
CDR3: SARATFRQGGTDTQY

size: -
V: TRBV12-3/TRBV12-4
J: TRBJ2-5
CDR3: ASSRRLADEETQY

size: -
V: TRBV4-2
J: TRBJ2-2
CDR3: ASSPRTGPITGELF

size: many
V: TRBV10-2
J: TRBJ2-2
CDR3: ASSEASGGTGELF

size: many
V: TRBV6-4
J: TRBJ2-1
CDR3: ASSDSRENQGEQF

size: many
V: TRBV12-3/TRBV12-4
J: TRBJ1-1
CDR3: ASSPRRQSTEAF

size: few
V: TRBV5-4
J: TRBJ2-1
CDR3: ASSSGGLGEQF